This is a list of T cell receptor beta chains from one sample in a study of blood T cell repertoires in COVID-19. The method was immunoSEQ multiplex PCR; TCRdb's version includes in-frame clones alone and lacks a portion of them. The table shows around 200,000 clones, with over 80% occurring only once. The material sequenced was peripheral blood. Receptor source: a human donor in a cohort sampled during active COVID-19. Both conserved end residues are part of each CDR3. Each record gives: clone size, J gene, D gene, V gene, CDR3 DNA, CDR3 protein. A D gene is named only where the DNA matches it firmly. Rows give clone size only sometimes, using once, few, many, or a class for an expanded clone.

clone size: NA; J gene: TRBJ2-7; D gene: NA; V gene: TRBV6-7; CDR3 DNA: TGTGCCAGCAGCCCTCCGGAAGATTCCTTCACTATCCCTCTCTCCTACGAGCAGTACTTC; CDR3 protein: CASSPPEDSFTIPLSYEQYF
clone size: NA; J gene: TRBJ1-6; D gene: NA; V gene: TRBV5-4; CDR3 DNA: TGTGCCAGCAGCTTGGGGGGAGGGCTGGATTCACCCCTCCACTTT; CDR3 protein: CASSLGGGLDSPLHF
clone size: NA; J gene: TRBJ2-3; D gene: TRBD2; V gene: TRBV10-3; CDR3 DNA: TGTGCCATCGGAGGGAGGGCAGATACGCAGTATTTT; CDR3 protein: CAIGGRADTQYF
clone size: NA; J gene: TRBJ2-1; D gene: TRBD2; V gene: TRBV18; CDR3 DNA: TGTGCCAGCTCACCCGGGACTAGCGGGAGGGGTGAGCAGTTCTTC; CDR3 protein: CASSPGTSGRGEQFF
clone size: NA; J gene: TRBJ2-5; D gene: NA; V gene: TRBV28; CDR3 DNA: TGTGCCAGCAGACCCCTTGGAGGGTGGGAGACCCAGTACTTC; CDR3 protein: CASRPLGGWETQYF
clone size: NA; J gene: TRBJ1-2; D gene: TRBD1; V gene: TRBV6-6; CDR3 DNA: TGTGCCAGCAGCCCCACAGGGGAATATGGCTACACCTTC; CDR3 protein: CASSPTGEYGYTF
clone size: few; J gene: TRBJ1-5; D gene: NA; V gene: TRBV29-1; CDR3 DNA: TGCAGCGTTGGGGAGGGGGATCAGCCCCAGCATTTT; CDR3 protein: CSVGEGDQPQHF
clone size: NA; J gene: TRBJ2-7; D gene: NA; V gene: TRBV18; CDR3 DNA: TGTGCCAGCTCACCCTACGGGACTGGAGGACACGAGCAGTACTTC; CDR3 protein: CASSPYGTGGHEQYF
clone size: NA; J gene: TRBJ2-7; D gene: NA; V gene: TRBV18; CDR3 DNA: TGTGCCAGCTCACCGCACACCTACGAGCAGTACTTC; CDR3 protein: CASSPHTYEQYF
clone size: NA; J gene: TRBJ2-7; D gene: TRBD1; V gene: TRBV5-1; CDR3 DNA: TGCGCCAGCAGACGGGACAGGGGGTCTACCTACGAGCAGTACTTC; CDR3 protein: CASRRDRGSTYEQYF